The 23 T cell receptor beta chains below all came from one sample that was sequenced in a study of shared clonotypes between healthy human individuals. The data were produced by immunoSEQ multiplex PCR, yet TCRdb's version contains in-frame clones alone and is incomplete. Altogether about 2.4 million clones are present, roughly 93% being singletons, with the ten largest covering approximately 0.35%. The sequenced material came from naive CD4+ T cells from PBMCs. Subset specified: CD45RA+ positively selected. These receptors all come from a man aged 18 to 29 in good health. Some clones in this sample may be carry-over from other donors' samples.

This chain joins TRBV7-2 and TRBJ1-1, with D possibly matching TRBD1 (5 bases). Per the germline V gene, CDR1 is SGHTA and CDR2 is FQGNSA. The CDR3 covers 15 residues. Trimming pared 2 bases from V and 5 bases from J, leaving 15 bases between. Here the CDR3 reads CASSLSVWGVTEAFF. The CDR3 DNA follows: TGTGCCAGCAGCTTAAGTGTCTGGGGCGTGACTGAAGCTTTCTTT.

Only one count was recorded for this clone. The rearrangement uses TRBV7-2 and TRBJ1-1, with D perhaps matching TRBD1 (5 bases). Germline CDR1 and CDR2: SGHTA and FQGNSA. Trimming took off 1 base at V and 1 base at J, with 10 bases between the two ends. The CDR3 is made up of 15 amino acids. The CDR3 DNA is TGTGCCAGCAGCTTAGGGGGCCAGGGGAACACTGAAGCTTTCTTT. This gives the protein CASSLGGQGNTEAFF.

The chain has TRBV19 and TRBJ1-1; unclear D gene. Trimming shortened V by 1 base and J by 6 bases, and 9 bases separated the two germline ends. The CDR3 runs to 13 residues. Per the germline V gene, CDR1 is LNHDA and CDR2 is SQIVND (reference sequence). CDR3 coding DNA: TGTGCCAGTAGTATAGGGTCTAGTCCTGAAGCTTTCTTT. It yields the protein CASSIGSSPEAFF.

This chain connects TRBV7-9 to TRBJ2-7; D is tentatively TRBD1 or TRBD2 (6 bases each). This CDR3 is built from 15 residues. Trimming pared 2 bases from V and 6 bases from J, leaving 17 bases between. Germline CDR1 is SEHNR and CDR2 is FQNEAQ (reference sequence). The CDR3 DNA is TGTGCCAGCAGCTTATGGGCAGGGGAGGTTCGCGAGCAGTACTTC. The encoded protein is CASSLWAGEVREQYF.

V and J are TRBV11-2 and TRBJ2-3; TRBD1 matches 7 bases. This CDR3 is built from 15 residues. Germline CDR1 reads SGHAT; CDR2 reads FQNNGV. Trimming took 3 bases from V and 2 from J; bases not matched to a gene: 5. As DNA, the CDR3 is TGTGCCAGCAGCTTTAGGGGGCTTTTCACAGATACGCAGTATTTT. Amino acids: CASSFRGLFTDTQYF. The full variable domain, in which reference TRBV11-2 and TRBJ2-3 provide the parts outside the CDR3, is EAGVAQSPRYKIIEKRQSVAFWCNPISGHATLYWYQQILGQGPKLLIQFQNNGVVDDSQLPKDRFSAERLKGVDSTLKIQPAKLEDSAVYLCASSFRGLFTDTQYFGPGTRLTVL.

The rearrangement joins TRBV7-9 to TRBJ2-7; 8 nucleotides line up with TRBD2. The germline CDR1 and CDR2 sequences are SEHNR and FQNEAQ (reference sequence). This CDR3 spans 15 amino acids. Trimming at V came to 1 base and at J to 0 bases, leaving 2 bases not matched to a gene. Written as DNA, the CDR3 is TGTGCCAGCAGCTTAGTAGGGACTAGCTCCTACGAGCAGTACTTC. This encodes CASSLVGTSSYEQYF.

CDR3 in amino acids: CSVKGQPNQPQHF. In DNA, the CDR3 is TGCAGCGTCAAAGGGCAGCCGAATCAGCCCCAGCATTTT. The chain carries TRBV29-1 and TRBJ1-5; D unresolved. Trimming cost V 6 bases and J 4 bases, with 13 bases left between them. The CDR3 totals 13 residues. Germline CDR1 is SQVTM and CDR2 is ANQGSEA.

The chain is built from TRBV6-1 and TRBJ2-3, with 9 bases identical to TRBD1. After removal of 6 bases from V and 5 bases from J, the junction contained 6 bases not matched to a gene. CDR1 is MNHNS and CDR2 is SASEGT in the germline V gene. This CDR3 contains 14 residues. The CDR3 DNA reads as TGTGCCAGCAGACGACAGGGGGGTATAGATACGCAGTATTTT. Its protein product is CASRRQGGIDTQYF.

CDR3 nucleotides: TGCGCCAGCAGCCACGGTAGGCCCCTAGGGACCGGGGAGCTGTTTTTT. Translating gives CASSHGRPLGTGELFF. V usage is TRBV4-1 and J usage is TRBJ2-2; unclear D gene. The CDR3 runs 16 residues. In germline, CDR1 is MGHRA, CDR2 YSYEKL. With 3 bases removed from V and 5 bases from J, the gap between germline ends came to 16 bases.

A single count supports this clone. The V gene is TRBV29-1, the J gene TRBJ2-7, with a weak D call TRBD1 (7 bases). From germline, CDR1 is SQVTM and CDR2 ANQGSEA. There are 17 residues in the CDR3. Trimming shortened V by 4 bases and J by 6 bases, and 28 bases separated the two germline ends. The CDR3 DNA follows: TGCAGCGTTGGGACAGGAGTTAGCGGAGATCCCTTCAGCGAGCAGTACTTC. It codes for CSVGTGVSGDPFSEQYF.

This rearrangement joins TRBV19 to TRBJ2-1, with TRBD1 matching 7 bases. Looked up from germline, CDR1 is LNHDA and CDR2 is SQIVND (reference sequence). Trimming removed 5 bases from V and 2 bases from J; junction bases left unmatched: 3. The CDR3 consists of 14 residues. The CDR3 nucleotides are TGTGCCAGTAGTCGACAGGGAACCTACAATGAGCAGTTCTTC. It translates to CASSRQGTYNEQFF. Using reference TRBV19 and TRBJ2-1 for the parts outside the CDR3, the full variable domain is DGGITQSPKYLFRKEGQNVTLSCEQNLNHDAMYWYRQDPGQGLRLIYYSQIVNDFQKGDIAEGYSVSREKKESFPLTVTSAQKNPTAFYLCASSRQGTYNEQFFGPGTRLTVL.

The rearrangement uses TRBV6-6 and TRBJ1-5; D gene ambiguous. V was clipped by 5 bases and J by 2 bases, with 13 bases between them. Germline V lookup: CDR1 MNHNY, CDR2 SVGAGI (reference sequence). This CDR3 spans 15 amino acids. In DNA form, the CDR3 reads TGTGCCAGCAGTCTCTCTCACACGGGCAATCAGCCCCAGCATTTT. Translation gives CASSLSHTGNQPQHF.

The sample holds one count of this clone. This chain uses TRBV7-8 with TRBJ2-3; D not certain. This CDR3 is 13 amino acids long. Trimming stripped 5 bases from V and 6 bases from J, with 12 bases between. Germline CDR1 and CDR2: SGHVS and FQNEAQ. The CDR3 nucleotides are TGTGCCAGCAGCCTTATGGGCGTGGATACGCAGTATTTT. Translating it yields CASSLMGVDTQYF.

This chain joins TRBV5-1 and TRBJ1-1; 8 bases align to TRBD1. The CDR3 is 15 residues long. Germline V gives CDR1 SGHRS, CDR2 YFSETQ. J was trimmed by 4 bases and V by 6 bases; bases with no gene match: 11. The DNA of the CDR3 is TGCGCCAGCAACGGCGGACAGGGAGCGAGCACTGAAGCTTTCTTT. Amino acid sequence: CASNGGQGASTEAFF.

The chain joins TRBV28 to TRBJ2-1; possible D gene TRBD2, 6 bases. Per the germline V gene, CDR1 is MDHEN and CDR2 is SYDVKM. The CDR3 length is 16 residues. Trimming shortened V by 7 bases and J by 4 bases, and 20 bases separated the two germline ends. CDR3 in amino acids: CASTPPAGRSYNEQFF. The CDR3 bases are TGTGCCAGCACCCCGCCCGCGGGGCGGAGTTACAATGAGCAGTTCTTC.

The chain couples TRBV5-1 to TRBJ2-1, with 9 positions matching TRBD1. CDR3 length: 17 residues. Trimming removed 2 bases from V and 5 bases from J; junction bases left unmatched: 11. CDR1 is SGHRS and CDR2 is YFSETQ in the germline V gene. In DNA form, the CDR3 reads TGCGCCAGCAGCTTCTCCTTTACAGGGGGCGCCCACAATGAGCAGTTCTTC. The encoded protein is CASSFSFTGGAHNEQFF.

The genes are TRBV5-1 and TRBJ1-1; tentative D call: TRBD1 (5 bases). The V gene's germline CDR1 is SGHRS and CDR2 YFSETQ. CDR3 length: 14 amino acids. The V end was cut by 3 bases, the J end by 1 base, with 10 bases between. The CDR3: CASSSGPWNTEAFF. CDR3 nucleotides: TGCGCCAGCAGCTCGGGACCGTGGAACACTGAAGCTTTCTTT.

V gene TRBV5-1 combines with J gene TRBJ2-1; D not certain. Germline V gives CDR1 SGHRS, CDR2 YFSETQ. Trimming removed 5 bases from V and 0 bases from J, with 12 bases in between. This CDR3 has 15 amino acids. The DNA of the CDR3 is TGCGCCAGCAGTCCTTATCGGAGCTCCTACAATGAGCAGTTCTTC. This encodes CASSPYRSSYNEQFF.

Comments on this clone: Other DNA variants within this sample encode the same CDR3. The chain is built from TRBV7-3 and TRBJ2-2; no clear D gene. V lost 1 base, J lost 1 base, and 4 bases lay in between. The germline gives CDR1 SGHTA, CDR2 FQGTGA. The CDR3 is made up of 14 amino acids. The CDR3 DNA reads TGTGCCAGCAGCTTAAGGGGGAACACCGGGGAGCTGTTTTTT. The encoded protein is CASSLRGNTGELFF. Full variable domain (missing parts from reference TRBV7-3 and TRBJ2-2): GAGVSQTPSNKVTEKGKYVELRCDPISGHTALYWYRQSLGQGPEFLIYFQGTGAADDSGLPNDRFFAVRPEGSVSTLKIQRTERGDSAVYLCASSLRGNTGELFFGEGSRLTVL.

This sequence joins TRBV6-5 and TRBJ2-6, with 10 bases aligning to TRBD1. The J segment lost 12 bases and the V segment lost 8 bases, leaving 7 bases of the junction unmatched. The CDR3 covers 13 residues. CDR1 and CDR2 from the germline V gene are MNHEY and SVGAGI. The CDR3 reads CASGTGAIIVLTF. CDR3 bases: TGTGCCAGCGGGACAGGGGCCATAATCGTCCTGACTTTC.

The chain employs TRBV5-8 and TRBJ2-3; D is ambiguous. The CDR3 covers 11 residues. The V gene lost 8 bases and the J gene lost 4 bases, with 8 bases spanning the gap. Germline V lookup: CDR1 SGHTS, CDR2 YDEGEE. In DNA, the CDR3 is TGTGCCAGTAGGCGCTCAGATACGCAGTATTTT. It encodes CASRRSDTQYF.

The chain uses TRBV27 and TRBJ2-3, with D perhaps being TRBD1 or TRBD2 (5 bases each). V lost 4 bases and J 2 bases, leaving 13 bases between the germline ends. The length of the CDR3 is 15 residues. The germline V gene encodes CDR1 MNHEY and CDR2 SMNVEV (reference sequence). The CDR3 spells CASSWDRGNTDTQYF. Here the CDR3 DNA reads TGTGCCAGCAGTTGGGACCGAGGGAACACAGATACGCAGTATTTT.

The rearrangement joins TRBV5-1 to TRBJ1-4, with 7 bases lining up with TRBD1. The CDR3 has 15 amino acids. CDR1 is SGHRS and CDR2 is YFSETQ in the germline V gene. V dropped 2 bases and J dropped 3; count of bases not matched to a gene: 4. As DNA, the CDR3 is TGCGCCAGCAGCTTAGGGGGCAGCTCTAATGAAAAACTGTTTTTT. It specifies CASSLGGSSNEKLFF.